The 15 T cell receptor beta chains listed next were all sequenced from one sample in a study of tumor and adjacent non-tumor tissue in lung cancer. A modified ARM-PCR protocol with three rounds of nested PCR amplified TCRbeta. TCRdb itself ran the multiplex PCR reads through MiXCR, one entry per CDR3 protein. The sample contains some 99,000 distinct CDR3 sequences, 60% to 80% of which appear only once. This sample's RNA came from whole unsorted tissue. Distant lung tissue was collected more than 3 cm away from the tumor edge. Sample: distant non-tumor lung tissue. Source of these receptors: a man aged 55 to 70 with non-small cell lung cancer.

A remark on this clonotype: At one boundary the junction diverges from the germline segment, which might be a read error. The chain couples TRBV6-6 to TRBJ2-7; no clear D. This CDR3 region has 12 residues. CDR1 and CDR2 (germline): MNHNY, SVGAGI (reference sequence). The CDR3 loop reads CASSYSDAEHCF. In DNA, the CDR3 is TGTGCCAGCAGTTACTCAGACGCGGAGCATTGCTTC.

This clonotype occurred a few times. Possible read error: a much larger clone is one base away. The gene calls are TRBV6-2 or TRBV6-3 and TRBJ2-1; 10 nucleotides match TRBD2. This CDR3 spans 17 amino acids. Looked up from germline, CDR1 is MNHEY and CDR2 is SVGEGT. In DNA form, the CDR3 reads TGTGCCAACAGTTACGTGGATAGCGGGAGGATGTACAATGAGCAGTTCTTC. It codes for CANSYVDSGRMYNEQFF.

As concerns this clonotype: The germline gene is not matched at one end of the junction; a read error may be the cause. This chain connects TRBV12-3 or TRBV12-4 to TRBJ1-2; a possible D gene is TRBD1 (5 bases). The CDR3 runs 14 residues. For the CDR3, the DNA is TGTACCAGCAAGGGGACCGGGACCCAGAATGGCTACACCTTC. Its protein is CTSKGTGTQNGYTF.

Turning to this clonotype: The CDR3 does not close with the conserved phenylalanine or tryptophan, likely indicating a read error. No DNA is shown, since the ends of the CDR3 on it are uncertain; the CDR3 is the one TCRdb lists. The V gene is TRBV5-5, the J gene TRBJ2-7; TRBD1 is taken as the D call from the table, unchecked against the DNA. The CDR3 is made up of 11 amino acids, end residues included. Germline V gene lookup returns CDR1 SGHKS and CDR2 YYEKEE (reference sequence). The CDR3 loop reads CASLGDNEHYL.

A remark on this clonotype: Given a much more abundant clone one base away, this may be a read error. V gene TRBV5-6 combines with J gene TRBJ1-2, with 8 nucleotides matching TRBD1. The length of the CDR3 is 15 residues. Looked up from germline, CDR1 is SGHDT and CDR2 is YYEEEE. Losses at the gene ends were 6 bases for V and 2 bases for J; bases not matched to a gene: 9. The CDR3 sequence is CASTIMWTGNYGYTF. Here the CDR3 DNA reads TGTGCCAGCACCATTATGTGGACAGGGAACTATGGCTACACCTTC.

The table lists this clonotype with many counts. V and J are TRBV29-1 and TRBJ2-1, with unresolved D. V lost 4 bases, J lost 5 bases, and 15 bases lay in between. CDR1 and CDR2 (germline): SQVTM, ANQGSEA. This CDR3 has 14 amino acids. CDR3 sequence: CSVAREIPHNEQFF. The CDR3 DNA follows: TGCAGCGTTGCAAGGGAAATCCCTCACAATGAGCAGTTCTTC.

With respect to this clonotype: The CDR3 does not close with the conserved phenylalanine or tryptophan, likely indicating a read error. This chain's CDR3 is CTSRLDNTGELFL. The CDR3 DNA reads as TGCACCAGCAGATTAGACAACACCGGGGAGCTGTTTCTT. This chain links TRBV5-1 with TRBJ2-2; D unresolved. Germline V gene lookup returns CDR1 SGHRS and CDR2 YFSETQ. This CDR3 spans 13 amino acids.

Points on this clonotype: This clone may be a read error of a much larger clone one base away. The genes are TRBV20-1 and TRBJ2-5, with 8 positions matching TRBD1. The CDR3 sequence is 14 residues long. V gave up 2 bases and J gave up 5 bases; unmatched junction bases: 7. CDR1 and CDR2 from the germline V gene are DFQATT and SNEGSKA (reference sequence). The chain's CDR3 is CSARLSRGRETQYF. In DNA form, the CDR3 reads TGCAGTGCTAGACTCAGCAGGGGGCGGGAGACCCAGTACTTC.

This clonotype was seen just once. No conserved phenylalanine or tryptophan ends this CDR3, so it is likely a read error. The chain employs TRBV6-6 and TRBJ1-5; 8 bases match TRBD1. The CDR3 runs to 19 residues. V was clipped by 9 bases and J by 9 bases; unmatched bases: 28. Germline CDR1 is MNHNY and CDR2 is SVGAGI (reference sequence). For the CDR3, the DNA is TGTGCCAGAAGTCCATATATACAAATGGGACAGGAGGACGGTCGGCCCCAGCATTAT. Residues: CARSPYIQMGQEDGRPQHY.

This chain uses TRBV5-1 with TRBJ2-7; TRBD2 might be the D (6 bases). This CDR3 region has 15 residues. The V gene's germline CDR1 is SGHRS and CDR2 YFSETQ. Trimming shortened V by 6 bases and J by 2 bases, and 18 bases separated the two germline ends. The chain's CDR3 is CASNPQLASPYEQYF. Written as DNA, the CDR3 is TGCGCCAGCAACCCCCAGCTAGCGTCCCCCTACGAGCAGTACTTC. The full variable domain, its missing parts supplied by reference TRBV5-1 and TRBJ2-7, is KAGVTQTPRYLIKTRGQQVTLSCSPISGHRSVSWYQQTPGQGLQFLFEYFSETQRNKGNFPGRFSGRQFSNSRSEMNVSTLELGDSALYLCASNPQLASPYEQYFGPGTRLTVT.

This clonotype has only a few counts. Sequence at one end of the junction differs from germline and may be a read error. The rearrangement uses TRBV18 and TRBJ2-1; no definite D call. CDR1 is KGHSH, CDR2 LQKENI, per germline. CDR3 size: 15 residues. The CDR3 DNA is TGTGCCAGCTCACCAGATTCGAGCGCTCGATCCATTTCAGGCTTC. Its translation is CASSPDSSARSISGF.

The chain joins TRBV3-1 to TRBJ2-4; D gene uncertain. Germline lookup yields CDR1 LGHDT and CDR2 YNNKEL (reference sequence). Trimming removed 5 bases from V and 8 bases from J, with 10 bases in between. The CDR3 sequence is 12 residues long. The CDR3 DNA is TGTGCCAGCAGCTCGAACGCGGACATTCAGTACTTC. The encoded protein is CASSSNADIQYF.

The chain has TRBV4-2 and TRBJ2-7; TRBD1 is a possible D gene (8 bases). The V end was cut by 8 bases, the J end by 3 bases, with 20 bases between. The CDR3 sequence is 15 residues long. The germline V gene encodes CDR1 LGHNA and CDR2 YNFKEQ. The CDR3 region is CASCRNRGGNYEQYF. Written as DNA, the CDR3 is TGTGCCAGCTGCCGGAACAGGGGGGGGAACTACGAGCAGTACTTC.

The genes are TRBV20-1 and TRBJ2-3; 7 bases map to TRBD2. Trimming removed 6 bases from V and 3 bases from J; junction bases left unmatched: 12. The CDR3 extends over 15 amino acids. The germline gives CDR1 DFQATT, CDR2 SNEGSKA (reference sequence). CDR3 residues: CSAPKELAFTDTQYF. In nucleotides, the CDR3 is TGCAGTGCCCCCAAGGAACTAGCGTTTACAGATACGCAGTATTTT.

CDR3 nucleotide sequence: TGTGCCAGCCCTTATAGGGTACTAGCGAAGAAGATGATCTACAATGAGCAGTTCTTC. It encodes CASPYRVLAKKMIYNEQFF. The chain carries TRBV6-5 and TRBJ2-1; 7 bases agree with TRBD2. The junction had 22 bases not matched to a gene; V was cut back by 8 bases and J by 3 bases. Germline-derived CDR1 and CDR2 are MNHEY and SVGAGI. CDR3 size: 19 residues.